The entry below gives a single TCR beta chain sequence along with its context. What it binds is not known. Germline CDR1 reads MNHNS; CDR2 reads SASEGT. With 2 bases removed from V and 0 bases from J, the gap between germline ends came to 13 bases. The CDR3 contains 17 residues. This sample was taken from a study of cytomegalovirus exposure and HLA in healthy donors. Study findings and constraints: Later analysis suggested links between common viral pathogens and several top significant clusters. Exclusion as indistinguishable affected some V segments, including TRBV6-2 and TRBV6-3.

The CMV serostatus of this donor was not recorded. Both 60 Vbeta primers and 13 Jbeta primers went into the PCR. Libraries were prepared by immunoSEQ multiplex PCR; TCRdb keeps only in-frame clonotypes and omits some of them. The sample lists about 140,000 clones; roughly 70% were seen once. Input material: PBMCs. This chain joins TRBV6-1 and TRBJ1-4; D gene unclear. The sequence derives from a human donor in good health. For the CDR3, the DNA is TGTGCCAGCAGTGAACCCCCCCGACAACCAACTAATGAAAAACTGTTTTTT. Amino acid sequence: CASSEPPRQPTNEKLFF.